One and the same sample provided the 13 T cell receptor beta chains below, sequenced in a study of cytomegalovirus exposure and HLA in healthy donors. The PCR employed 60 Vbeta primers together with 13 Jbeta primers. Data came from immunoSEQ multiplex PCR; TCRdb stores just in-frame clones and leaves some out. The sample contains 150,000 to 200,000 clones, about 12% of which appear only once. Sequenced material: PBMCs. These receptors all stem from a man in his fifties in good health and CMV-seropositive.

A few counts support this clone. The chain recombines TRBV6-5 with TRBJ1-5, with 8 bases aligning to TRBD1. With V trimmed by 7 bases and J by 1 base, 3 bases remained unmatched. The CDR3 runs 14 residues. Germline V lookup: CDR1 MNHEY, CDR2 SVGAGI. CDR3 sequence reads: CASTDRASNQPQHF. The DNA of the CDR3 is TGTGCCAGCACGGACAGGGCCAGCAATCAGCCCCAGCATTTT.

The rearrangement joins TRBV6-5 to TRBJ1-1; the D gene is possibly TRBD1 (5 bases). Trimming pared 6 bases from V and 0 bases from J, leaving 8 bases between. Per the germline V gene, CDR1 is MNHEY and CDR2 is SVGAGI. CDR3 length: 13 residues. The DNA for the CDR3 is TGTGCCAGCAGAAAACAGGTGAACACTGAAGCTTTCTTT. Encoded protein: CASRKQVNTEAFF.

This clone was seen only a few times. The V gene is TRBV5-8, the J gene TRBJ1-4, with D unclear. V lost 2 bases to trimming and J lost 5 bases, with 10 bases between them. The CDR3 spans 14 residues. Germline V CDR1 and CDR2: SGHTS, YDEGEE. The CDR3 reads CASSFFSGNEKLFF. CDR3 nucleotide sequence: TGTGCCAGCAGCTTTTTCTCGGGGAATGAAAAACTGTTTTTT. The entire variable domain, with the rest obtained from reference TRBV5-8 and TRBJ1-4, is as follows: EAGVTQSPTHLIKTRGQQATLRCSPISGHTSVYWYQQALGLGLQFLLWYDEGEERNRGNFPPRFSGRQFPNYSSELNVNALELEDSALYLCASSFFSGNEKLFFGSGTQLSVL.

This clone was seen only a few times. The chain uses TRBV2 and TRBJ2-1; the match to TRBD2 covers 14 bases. Germline V gene data show CDR1 as SNHLY and CDR2 as FYNNEI. V trimming: 3 bases; J trimming: 11 bases; junction bases outside the gene matches: 3. This CDR3 is 14 amino acids long. The CDR3 DNA follows: TGTGCCAGCAGTGAGGGACTAGCGGGGGCCAAGCAGTTCTTC. As protein: CASSEGLAGAKQFF.

This clone was observed a few times. V and J are TRBV5-4 and TRBJ2-2; weak D call: TRBD1 (7 bases). CDR3 length: 15 residues. Germline V gene sequence: CDR1 SGHNT, CDR2 YYREEE (reference sequence). Trimming pared 7 bases from V and 0 bases from J, leaving 13 bases between. The CDR3 DNA reads TGTGCCAGCCTTGGAGGGGGCCCGAACACCGGGGAGCTGTTTTTT. Amino acid sequence: CASLGGGPNTGELFF.

This clone was seen only a few times. The genes are TRBV19 and TRBJ2-7; 10 bases align to TRBD1. J lost 6 bases, V lost 1 base, and 0 bases had no gene match. The CDR3 is 13 residues long. Per germline, CDR1 LNHDA and CDR2 SQIVND (reference sequence). In DNA form, the CDR3 reads TGTGCCAGTAGTATAGGGACAGGGGGCGAGCAGTACTTC. Its translation: CASSIGTGGEQYF.

This clone was counted a few times. CDR3 sequence reads: CASACCSDSAEGETQYF. CDR3 sequence (DNA): TGTGCCAGCGCCTGCTGTTCCGACTCGGCTGAGGGAGAGACCCAGTACTTC. The V gene is TRBV28, the J gene TRBJ2-5; D may be TRBD2 (5 bases). This CDR3 is 17 amino acids long. V lost 8 bases, J lost 4 bases, and 26 bases lay in between. The germline CDR1 and CDR2 sequences are MDHEN and SYDVKM.

The CDR3 protein is CASSSGTSGVNEQFF. The CDR3 DNA is TGTGCCAGCAGCTCGGGGACTAGCGGCGTCAATGAGCAGTTCTTC. V usage is TRBV9 and J usage is TRBJ2-1; TRBD2 agrees at 11 bases. Germline trimming cut 4 bases from V and 6 bases from J; bases unmatched to any gene: 6. This CDR3 is 15 amino acids long. CDR1 SGDLS and CDR2 YYNGEE come from the germline V gene.

The chain combines TRBV6-5 with TRBJ2-1; perhaps TRBD1 as D (5 bases). This CDR3 is 15 amino acids long. V lost 5 bases and J 2 bases, leaving 13 bases between the germline ends. Per the germline V gene, CDR1 is MNHEY and CDR2 is SVGAGI. The CDR3 nucleotides read TGTGCCAGCAGTAGAGACCCAGGGCCCTACAATGAGCAGTTCTTC. It yields the protein CASSRDPGPYNEQFF.

This clone was recorded a few times. The chain has TRBV11-3 and TRBJ1-1, with 7 bases aligning to TRBD1. There are 15 residues in the CDR3. Germline values: CDR1 SGHNT, CDR2 YENEEA. V lost 5 bases to trimming and J lost 0 bases; unmatched junction nucleotides: 6. The CDR3 DNA reads as TGTGCCAGCAGCCCGACGACAGGGATGAACACTGAAGCTTTCTTT. Translation: CASSPTTGMNTEAFF.

V is TRBV6-1 and J is TRBJ1-5; the D is unclear. The CDR3 loop spans 15 amino acids. V lost 0 bases and J 1 base, leaving 7 bases between the germline ends. Germline V gives CDR1 MNHNS, CDR2 SASEGT. CDR3 loop: CASSEAVISNQPQHF. The CDR3 DNA is TGTGCCAGCAGTGAAGCCGTAATCAGCAATCAGCCCCAGCATTTT.

The chain joins TRBV5-1 to TRBJ2-7; the match to TRBD1 covers 9 bases. The CDR3 extends over 15 amino acids. Trimming removed 4 bases from V and 5 bases from J; junction bases left unmatched: 10. The germline CDR1 and CDR2 sequences are SGHRS and YFSETQ. The CDR3 spells CASSKTGTGYDEQYF. The DNA for the CDR3 is TGCGCCAGCAGCAAGACCGGGACAGGGTACGACGAGCAGTACTTC.

The genes are TRBV10-3 and TRBJ2-5; D gene ambiguous. Per the germline V gene, CDR1 is ENHRY and CDR2 is SYGVKD. This CDR3 region has 12 residues. V lost 7 bases to trimming and J lost 4 bases, with 10 bases between them. The CDR3 nucleotides are TGTGCCATCATATTGCGCCCAGAGACCCAGTACTTC. Translated: CAIILRPETQYF.